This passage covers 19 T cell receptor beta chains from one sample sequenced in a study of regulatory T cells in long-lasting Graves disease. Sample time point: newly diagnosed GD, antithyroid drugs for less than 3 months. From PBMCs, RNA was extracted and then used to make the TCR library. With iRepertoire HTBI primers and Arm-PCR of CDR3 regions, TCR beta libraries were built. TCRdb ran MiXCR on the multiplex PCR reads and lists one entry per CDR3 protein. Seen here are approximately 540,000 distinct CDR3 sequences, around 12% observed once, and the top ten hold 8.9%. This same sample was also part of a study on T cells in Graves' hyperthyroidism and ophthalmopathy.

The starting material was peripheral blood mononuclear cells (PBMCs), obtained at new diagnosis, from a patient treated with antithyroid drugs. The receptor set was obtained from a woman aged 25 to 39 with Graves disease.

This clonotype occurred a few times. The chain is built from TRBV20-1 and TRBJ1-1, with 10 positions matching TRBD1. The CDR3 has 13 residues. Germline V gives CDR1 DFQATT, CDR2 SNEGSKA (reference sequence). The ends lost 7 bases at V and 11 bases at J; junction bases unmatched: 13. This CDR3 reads CSVLLRDRGAAFF. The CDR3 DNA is TGCAGTGTCCTACTCCGGGACAGGGGCGCGGCTTTCTTT.

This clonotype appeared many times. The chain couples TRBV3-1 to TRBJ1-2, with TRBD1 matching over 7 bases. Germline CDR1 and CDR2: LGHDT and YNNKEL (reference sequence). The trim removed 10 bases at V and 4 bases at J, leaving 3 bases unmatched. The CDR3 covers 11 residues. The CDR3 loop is CATRDSYGYTF. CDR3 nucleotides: TGTGCCACCCGGGACAGCTATGGCTACACCTTC.

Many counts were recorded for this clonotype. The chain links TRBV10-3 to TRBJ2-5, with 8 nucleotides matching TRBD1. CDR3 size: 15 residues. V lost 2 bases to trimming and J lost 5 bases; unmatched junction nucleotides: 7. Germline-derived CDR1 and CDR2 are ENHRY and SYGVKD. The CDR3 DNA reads TGTGCCATCAGTGAGGGGACAGGTTGGAGGGAGACCCAGTACTTC. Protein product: CAISEGTGWRETQYF.

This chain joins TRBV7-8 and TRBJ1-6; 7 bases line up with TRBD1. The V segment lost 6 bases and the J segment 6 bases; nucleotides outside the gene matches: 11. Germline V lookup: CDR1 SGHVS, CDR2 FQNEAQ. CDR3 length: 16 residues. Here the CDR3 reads CASRSNPGTVNSPLHF. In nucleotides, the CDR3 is TGTGCCAGCAGATCTAACCCCGGGACAGTTAATTCACCCCTCCACTTT.

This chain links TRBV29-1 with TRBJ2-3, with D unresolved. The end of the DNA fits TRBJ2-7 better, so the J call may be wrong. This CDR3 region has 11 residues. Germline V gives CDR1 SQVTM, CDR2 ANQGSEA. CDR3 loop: CSGGTRYEQYF. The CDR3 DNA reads TGCAGCGGCGGAACTCGCTACGAGCAGTACTTC.

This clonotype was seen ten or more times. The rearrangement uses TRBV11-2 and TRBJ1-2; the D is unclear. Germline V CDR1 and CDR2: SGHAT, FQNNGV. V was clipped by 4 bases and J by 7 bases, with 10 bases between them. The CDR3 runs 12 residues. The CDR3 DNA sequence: TGTGCCAGCAGCTCCAGAAGTGGTGGCTACACCTTC. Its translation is CASSSRSGGYTF.

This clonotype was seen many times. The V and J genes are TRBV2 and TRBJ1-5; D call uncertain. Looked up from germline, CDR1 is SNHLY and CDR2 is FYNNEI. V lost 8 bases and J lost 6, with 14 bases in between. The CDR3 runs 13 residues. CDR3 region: CASCAGNAQPQHF. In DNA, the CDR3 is TGTGCCAGCTGTGCGGGTAATGCTCAGCCCCAGCATTTT. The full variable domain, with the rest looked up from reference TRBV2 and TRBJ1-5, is EPEVTQTPSHQVTQMGQEVILRCVPISNHLYFYWYRQILGQKVEFLVSFYNNEISEKSEIFDDQFSVERPDGSNFTLKIRSTKLEDSAMYFCASCAGNAQPQHFGDGTRLSIL.

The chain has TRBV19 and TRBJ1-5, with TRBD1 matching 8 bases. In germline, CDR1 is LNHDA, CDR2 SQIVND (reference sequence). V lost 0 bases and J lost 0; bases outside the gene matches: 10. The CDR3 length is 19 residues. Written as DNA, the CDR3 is TGTGCCAGTAGTATAGATCGCGGGACAGGCGGTGTTAGCAATCAGCCCCAGCATTTT. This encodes CASSIDRGTGGVSNQPQHF.

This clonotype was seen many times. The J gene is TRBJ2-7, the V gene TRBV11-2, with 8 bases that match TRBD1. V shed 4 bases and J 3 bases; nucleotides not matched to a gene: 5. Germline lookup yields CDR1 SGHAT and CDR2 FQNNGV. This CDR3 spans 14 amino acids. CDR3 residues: CASSSHRGYYEQYF. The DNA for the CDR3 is TGTGCCAGCAGCTCTCACAGGGGGTACTACGAGCAGTACTTC.

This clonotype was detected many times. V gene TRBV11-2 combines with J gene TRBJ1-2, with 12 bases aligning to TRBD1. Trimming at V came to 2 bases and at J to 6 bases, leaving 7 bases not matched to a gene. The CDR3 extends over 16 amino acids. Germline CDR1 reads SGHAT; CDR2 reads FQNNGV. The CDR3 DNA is TGTGCCAGCAGCTTATCCGGGACAGGGGGCCTTAATGGCTACACCTTC. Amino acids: CASSLSGTGGLNGYTF. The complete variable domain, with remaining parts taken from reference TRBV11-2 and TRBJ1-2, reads EAGVAQSPRYKIIEKRQSVAFWCNPISGHATLYWYQQILGQGPKLLIQFQNNGVVDDSQLPKDRFSAERLKGVDSTLKIQPAKLEDSAVYLCASSLSGTGGLNGYTFGSGTRLTVV.

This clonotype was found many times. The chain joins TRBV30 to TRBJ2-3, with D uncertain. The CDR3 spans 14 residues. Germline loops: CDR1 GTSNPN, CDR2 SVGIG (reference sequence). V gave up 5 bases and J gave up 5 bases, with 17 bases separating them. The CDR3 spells CAWGGWQPEDTQYF. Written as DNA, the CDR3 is TGTGCCTGGGGCGGTTGGCAGCCTGAAGATACGCAGTATTTT.

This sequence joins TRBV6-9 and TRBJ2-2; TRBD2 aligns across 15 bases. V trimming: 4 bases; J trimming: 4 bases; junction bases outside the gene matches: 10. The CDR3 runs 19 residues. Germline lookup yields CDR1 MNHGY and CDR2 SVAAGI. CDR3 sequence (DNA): TGTGCCAGCAGTTCCGCCGGGACTAGCGGGAGGTGGCTCACCGGGGAGCTGTTTTTT. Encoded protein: CASSSAGTSGRWLTGELFF.

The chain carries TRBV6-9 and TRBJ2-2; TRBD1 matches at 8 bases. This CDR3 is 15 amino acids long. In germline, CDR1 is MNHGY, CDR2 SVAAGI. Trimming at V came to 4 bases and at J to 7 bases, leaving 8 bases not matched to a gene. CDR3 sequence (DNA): TGTGCCAGCAGTTCCGAGACAGGGGCGGGCGGGGAGCTGTTTTTT. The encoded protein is CASSSETGAGGELFF.

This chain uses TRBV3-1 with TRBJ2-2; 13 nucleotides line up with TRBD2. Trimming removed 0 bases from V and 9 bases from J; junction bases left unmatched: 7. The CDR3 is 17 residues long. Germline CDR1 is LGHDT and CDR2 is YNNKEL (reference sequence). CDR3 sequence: CASSQELAGGPDRELFF. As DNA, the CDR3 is TGTGCCAGCAGCCAAGAACTAGCGGGAGGGCCTGATAGGGAGCTGTTTTTT.

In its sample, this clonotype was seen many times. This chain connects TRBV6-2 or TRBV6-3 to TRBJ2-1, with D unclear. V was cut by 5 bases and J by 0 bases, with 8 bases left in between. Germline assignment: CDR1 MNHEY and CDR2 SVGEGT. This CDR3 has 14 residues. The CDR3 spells CASSDGSSYNEQFF. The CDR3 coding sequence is TGTGCCAGCAGTGACGGTAGCTCCTACAATGAGCAGTTCTTC.

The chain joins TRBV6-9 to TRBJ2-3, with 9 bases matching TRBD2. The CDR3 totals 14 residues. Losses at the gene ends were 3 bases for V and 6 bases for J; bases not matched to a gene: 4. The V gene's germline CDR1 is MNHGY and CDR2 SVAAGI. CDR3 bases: TGTGCCAGCAGTTACTTGCGGGGGGGGGATACGCAGTATTTT. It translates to CASSYLRGGDTQYF.

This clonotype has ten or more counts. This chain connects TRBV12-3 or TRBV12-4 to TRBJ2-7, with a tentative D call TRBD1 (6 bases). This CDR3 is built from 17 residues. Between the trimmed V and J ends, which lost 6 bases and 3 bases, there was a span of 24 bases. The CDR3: CASSLPDGQWSNYEQYF. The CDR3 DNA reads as TGTGCCAGCAGCCTACCGGACGGACAGTGGAGCAACTACGAGCAGTACTTC.

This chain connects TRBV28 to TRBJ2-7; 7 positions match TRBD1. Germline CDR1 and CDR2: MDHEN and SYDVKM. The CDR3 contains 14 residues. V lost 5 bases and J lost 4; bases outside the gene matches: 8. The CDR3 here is CASSGQVRTYEQYF. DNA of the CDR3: TGTGCCAGCAGTGGACAGGTCCGGACGTACGAGCAGTACTTC. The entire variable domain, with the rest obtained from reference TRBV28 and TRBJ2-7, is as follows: DVKVTQSSRYLVKRTGEKVFLECVQDMDHENMFWYRQDPGLGLRLIYFSYDVKMKEKGDIPEGYSVSREKKERFSLILESASTNQTSMYLCASSGQVRTYEQYFGPGTRLTVT.

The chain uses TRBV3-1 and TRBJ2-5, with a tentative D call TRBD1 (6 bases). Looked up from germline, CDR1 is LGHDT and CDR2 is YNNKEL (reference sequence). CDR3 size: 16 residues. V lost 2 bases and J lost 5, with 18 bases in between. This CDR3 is CASSQLRRGGSETQYF. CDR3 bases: TGTGCCAGCAGCCAACTGCGGAGAGGGGGATCCGAGACCCAGTACTTC.